This TCR beta chain derives from a study of blood T cell repertoires in COVID-19. Whole-study context: The study drew acute and convalescent COVID-19 samples from the United States, Italy and Spain. In each case, the material was cDNA or gDNA derived from T cells, B-cell-depleted T cells, or PBMCs.

Germline CDR1 reads SQVTM; CDR2 reads ANQGSEA. Trimming removed 5 bases at V and 3 bases at J, with 17 bases between. This CDR3 region has 14 residues. Here immunoSEQ multiplex PCR was the method, and the copy in TCRdb shows in-frame clones only, minus some. The sample lists over 250,000 clones, approximately 83% occurring once. The sequencing input was peripheral blood. The TCR was taken from an older woman with acute or convalescent COVID-19. This chain links TRBV29-1 with TRBJ2-7, with D perhaps matching TRBD2 (7 bases). The CDR3 coding sequence is TGCAGCGTTACCCGGGGGGCAGGGATCTACGAGCAGTACTTC. It yields the protein CSVTRGAGIYEQYF.